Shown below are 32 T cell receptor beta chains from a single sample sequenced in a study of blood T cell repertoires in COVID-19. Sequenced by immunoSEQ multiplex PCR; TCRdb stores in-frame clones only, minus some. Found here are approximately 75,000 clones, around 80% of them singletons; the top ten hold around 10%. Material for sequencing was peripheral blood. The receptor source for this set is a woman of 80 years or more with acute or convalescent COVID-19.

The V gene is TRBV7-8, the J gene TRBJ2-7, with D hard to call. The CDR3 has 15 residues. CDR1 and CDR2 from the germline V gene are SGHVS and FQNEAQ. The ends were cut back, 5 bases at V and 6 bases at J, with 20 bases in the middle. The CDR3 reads CASSRPGLSSGEQYF. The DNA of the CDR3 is TGTGCCAGCAGCCGACCGGGTCTCAGCTCGGGCGAGCAGTACTTC.

The CDR3 loop reads CASSPEGQGYGYTF. In DNA, the CDR3 is TGCGCCAGCAGCCCCGAGGGACAGGGCTATGGCTACACCTTC. The rearrangement uses TRBV5-1 and TRBJ1-2, with 9 bases aligning to TRBD1. The V gene's germline CDR1 is SGHRS and CDR2 YFSETQ. V was clipped by 4 bases and J by 4 bases; unmatched bases: 5. This CDR3 is 14 amino acids long.

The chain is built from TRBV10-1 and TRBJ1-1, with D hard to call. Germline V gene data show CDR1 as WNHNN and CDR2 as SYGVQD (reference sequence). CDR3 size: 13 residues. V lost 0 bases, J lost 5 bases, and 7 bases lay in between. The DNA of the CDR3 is TGCGCCAGCAGTGAGTCTGGGAGGACTGAAGCTTTCTTT. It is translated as CASSESGRTEAFF.

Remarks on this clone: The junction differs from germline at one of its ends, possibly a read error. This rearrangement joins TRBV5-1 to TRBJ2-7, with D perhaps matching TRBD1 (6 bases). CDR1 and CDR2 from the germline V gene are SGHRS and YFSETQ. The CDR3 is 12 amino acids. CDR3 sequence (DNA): TGCGCCAGCAGGCAAGACCAGGACAGAGCCAACTTC. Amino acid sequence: CASRQDQDRANF.

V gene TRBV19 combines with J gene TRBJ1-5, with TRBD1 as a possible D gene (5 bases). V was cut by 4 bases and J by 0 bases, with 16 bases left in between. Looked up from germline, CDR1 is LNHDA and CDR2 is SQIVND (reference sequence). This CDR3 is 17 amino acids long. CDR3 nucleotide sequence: TGTGCCAGTAGTAAGAGGCGGAGGGGATATAGCAATCAGCCCCAGCATTTT. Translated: CASSKRRRGYSNQPQHF.

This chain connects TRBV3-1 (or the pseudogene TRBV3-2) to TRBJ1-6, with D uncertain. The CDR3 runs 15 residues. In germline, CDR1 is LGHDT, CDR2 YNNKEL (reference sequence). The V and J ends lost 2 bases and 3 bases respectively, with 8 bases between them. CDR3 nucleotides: TGTGCCAGCAGCCAAACCCCCAGCTATAATTCACCCCTCCACTTT. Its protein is CASSQTPSYNSPLHF.

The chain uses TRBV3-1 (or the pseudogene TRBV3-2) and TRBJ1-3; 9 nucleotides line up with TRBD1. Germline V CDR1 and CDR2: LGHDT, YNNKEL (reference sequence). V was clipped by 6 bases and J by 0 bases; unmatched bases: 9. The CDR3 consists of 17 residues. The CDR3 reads CASSNPGQGFSGNTIYF. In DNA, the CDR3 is TGTGCCAGCAGTAATCCGGGACAGGGCTTCTCTGGAAACACCATATATTTT.

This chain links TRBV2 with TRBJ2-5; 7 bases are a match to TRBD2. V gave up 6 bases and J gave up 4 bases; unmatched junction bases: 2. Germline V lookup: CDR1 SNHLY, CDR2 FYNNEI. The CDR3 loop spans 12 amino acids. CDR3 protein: CASSSSGETQYF. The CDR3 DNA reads TGTGCCAGCAGCTCTAGCGGAGAGACCCAGTACTTC.

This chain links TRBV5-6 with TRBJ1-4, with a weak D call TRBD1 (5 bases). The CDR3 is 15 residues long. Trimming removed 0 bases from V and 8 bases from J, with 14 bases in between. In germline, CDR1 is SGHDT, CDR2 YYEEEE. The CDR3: CASSLAGRQSEKLFF. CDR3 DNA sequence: TGTGCCAGCAGCTTGGCGGGTCGACAGTCGGAAAAACTGTTTTTT.

CDR3 bases: TGTGCCAGCAGTCCACCGGGACTCCATAACAATGAGCAGTTCTTC. Its protein product is CASSPPGLHNNEQFF. The rearrangement joins TRBV11-3 to TRBJ2-1; D perhaps matches TRBD2 (6 bases). The CDR3 spans 15 residues. In germline, CDR1 is SGHNT, CDR2 YENEEA. V dropped 6 bases and J dropped 5 bases, with 17 bases sitting between them.

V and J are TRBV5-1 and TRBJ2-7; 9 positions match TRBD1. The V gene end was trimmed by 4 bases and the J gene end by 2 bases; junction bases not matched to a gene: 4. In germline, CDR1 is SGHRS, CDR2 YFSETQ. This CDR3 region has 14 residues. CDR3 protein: CASSKGQGAYEQYF. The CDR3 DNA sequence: TGCGCCAGCAGCAAGGGACAGGGCGCCTACGAGCAGTACTTC.

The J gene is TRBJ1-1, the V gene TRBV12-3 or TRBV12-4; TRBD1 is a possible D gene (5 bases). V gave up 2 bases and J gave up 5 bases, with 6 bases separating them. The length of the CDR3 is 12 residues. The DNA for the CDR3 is TGTGCCAGCAGTTTAAGACAGACTGAAGCTTTCTTT. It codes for CASSLRQTEAFF.

CDR3 amino acids: CASSQTRQGGQGYTF. Here the CDR3 DNA reads TGTGCCAGCAGCCAAACCCGACAGGGCGGGCAGGGCTACACCTTC. The chain employs TRBV14 and TRBJ1-2; 7 nucleotides match TRBD1. V was clipped by 2 bases and J by 8 bases; unmatched bases: 11. The CDR3 has 15 residues. Germline lookup yields CDR1 SGHDN and CDR2 FVKESK. The full variable domain, completed using reference TRBV14 and TRBJ1-2, is EAGVTQFPSHSVIEKGQTVTLRCDPISGHDNLYWYRRVMGKEIKFLLHFVKESKQDESGMPNNRFLAERTGGTYSTLKVQPAELEDSGVYFCASSQTRQGGQGYTFGSGTRLTVV.

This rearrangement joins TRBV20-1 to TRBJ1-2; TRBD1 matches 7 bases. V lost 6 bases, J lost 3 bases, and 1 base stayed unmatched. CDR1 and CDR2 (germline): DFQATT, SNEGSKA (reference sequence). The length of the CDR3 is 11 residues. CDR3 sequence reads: CSAGTDYGYTF. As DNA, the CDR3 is TGCAGTGCCGGGACAGACTATGGCTACACCTTC.

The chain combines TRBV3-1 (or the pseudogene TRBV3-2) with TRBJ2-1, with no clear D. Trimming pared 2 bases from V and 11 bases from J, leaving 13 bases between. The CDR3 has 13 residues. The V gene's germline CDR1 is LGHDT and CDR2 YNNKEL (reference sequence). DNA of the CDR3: TGTGCCAGCAGCCAATCCCGACACCTGAAGCAGTTCTTC. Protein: CASSQSRHLKQFF.

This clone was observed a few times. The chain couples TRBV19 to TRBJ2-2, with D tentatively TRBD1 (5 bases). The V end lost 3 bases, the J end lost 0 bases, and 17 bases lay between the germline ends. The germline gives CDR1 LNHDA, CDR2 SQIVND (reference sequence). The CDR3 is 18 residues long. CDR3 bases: TGTGCCAGTAGTATGGACATACTGGCACGGTCGAACACCGGGGAGCTGTTTTTT. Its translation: CASSMDILARSNTGELFF.

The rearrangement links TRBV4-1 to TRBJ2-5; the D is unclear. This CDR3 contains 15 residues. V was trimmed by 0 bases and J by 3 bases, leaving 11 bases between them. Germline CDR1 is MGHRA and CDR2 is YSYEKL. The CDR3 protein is CASSQDPTQKETQYF. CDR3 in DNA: TGCGCCAGCAGCCAAGATCCTACACAGAAAGAGACCCAGTACTTC.

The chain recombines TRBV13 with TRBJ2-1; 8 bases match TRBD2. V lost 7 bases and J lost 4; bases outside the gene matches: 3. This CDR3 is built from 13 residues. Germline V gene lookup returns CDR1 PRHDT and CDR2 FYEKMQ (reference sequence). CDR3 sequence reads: CASIERGYNEQFF. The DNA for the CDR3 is TGTGCCAGCATCGAGCGGGGGTACAATGAGCAGTTCTTC.

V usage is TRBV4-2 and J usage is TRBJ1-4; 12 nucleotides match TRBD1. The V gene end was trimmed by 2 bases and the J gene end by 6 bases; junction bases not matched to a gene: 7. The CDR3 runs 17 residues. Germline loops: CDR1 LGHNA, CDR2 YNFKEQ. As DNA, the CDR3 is TGTGCCAGCAGCCAACCAGGGACAGGGGGCGAGCATGAAAAACTGTTTTTT. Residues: CASSQPGTGGEHEKLFF.

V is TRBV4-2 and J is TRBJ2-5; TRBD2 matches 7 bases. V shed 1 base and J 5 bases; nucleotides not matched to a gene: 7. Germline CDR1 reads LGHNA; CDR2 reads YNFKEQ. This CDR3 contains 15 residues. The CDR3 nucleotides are TGTGCCAGCAGCCAAGGGAGACTAGCCGGCGAGACCCAGTACTTC. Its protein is CASSQGRLAGETQYF.

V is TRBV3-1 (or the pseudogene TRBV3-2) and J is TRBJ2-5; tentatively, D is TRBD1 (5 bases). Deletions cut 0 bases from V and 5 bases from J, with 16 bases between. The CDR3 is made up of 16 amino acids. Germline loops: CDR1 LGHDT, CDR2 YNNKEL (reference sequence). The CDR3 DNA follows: TGTGCCAGCAGCCAAGAGCCGACAGCCTCCTGGGAGACCCAGTACTTC. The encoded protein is CASSQEPTASWETQYF.

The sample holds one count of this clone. The CDR3 nucleotides read TGTGCCAGCATCGGACTGTCTGGAAACACCATATATTTT. As protein: CASIGLSGNTIYF. The chain has TRBV6-5 and TRBJ1-3, with no clear D. This CDR3 has 13 residues. The germline V and J ends were trimmed by 7 bases and 1 base, with 8 bases remaining between them. Germline CDR1 is MNHEY and CDR2 is SVGAGI.

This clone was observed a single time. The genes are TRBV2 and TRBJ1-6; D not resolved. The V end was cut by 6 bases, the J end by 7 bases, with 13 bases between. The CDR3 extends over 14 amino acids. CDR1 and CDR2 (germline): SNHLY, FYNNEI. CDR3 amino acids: CASRRSRSNSPLHF. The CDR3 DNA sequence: TGTGCCAGCAGGCGGTCCCGTTCAAATTCACCCCTCCACTTT.

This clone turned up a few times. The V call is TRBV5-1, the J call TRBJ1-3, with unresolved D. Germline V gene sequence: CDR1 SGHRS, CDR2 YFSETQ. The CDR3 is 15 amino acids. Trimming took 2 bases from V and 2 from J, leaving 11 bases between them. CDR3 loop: CASSFAALAGNTIYF. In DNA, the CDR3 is TGCGCCAGCAGCTTCGCGGCACTTGCTGGAAACACCATATATTTT.

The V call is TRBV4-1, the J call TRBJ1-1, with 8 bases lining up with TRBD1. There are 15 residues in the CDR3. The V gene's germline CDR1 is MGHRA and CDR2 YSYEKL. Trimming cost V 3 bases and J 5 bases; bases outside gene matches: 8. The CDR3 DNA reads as TGCGCCAGCAGCCACCTGGACAGGGCGGGAACTGAAGCTTTCTTT. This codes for CASSHLDRAGTEAFF.

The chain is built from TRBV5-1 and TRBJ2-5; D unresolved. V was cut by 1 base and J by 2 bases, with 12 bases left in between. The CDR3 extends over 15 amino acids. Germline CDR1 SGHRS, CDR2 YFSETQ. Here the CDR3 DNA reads TGCGCCAGCAGCTTGAGGTCTAGTAAGCAAGAGACCCAGTACTTC. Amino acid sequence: CASSLRSSKQETQYF.

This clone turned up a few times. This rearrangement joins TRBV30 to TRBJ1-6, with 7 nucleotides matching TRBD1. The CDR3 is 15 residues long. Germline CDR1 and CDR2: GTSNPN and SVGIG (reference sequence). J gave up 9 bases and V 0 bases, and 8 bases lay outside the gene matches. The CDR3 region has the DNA TGTGCCTGGAGTGTACGGCCAGGGGGAAGTTCACCCCTCCACTTT. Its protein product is CAWSVRPGGSSPLHF.

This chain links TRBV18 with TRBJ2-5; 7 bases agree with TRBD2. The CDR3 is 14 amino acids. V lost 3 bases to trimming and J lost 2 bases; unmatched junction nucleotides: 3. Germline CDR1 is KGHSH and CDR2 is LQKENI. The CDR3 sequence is CASSPGGGQETQYF. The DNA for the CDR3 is TGTGCCAGCTCACCGGGGGGGGGTCAAGAGACCCAGTACTTC. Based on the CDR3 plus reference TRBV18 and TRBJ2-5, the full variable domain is NAGVMQNPRHLVRRRGQEARLRCSPMKGHSHVYWYRQLPEEGLKFMVYLQKENIIDESGMPKERFSAEFPKEGPSILRIQQVVRGDSAAYFCASSPGGGQETQYFGPGTRLLVL.

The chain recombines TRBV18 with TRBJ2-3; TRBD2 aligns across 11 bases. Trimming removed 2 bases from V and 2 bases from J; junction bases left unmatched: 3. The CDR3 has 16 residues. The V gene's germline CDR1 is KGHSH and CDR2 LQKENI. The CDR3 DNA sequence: TGTGCCAGCTCACCATTAGCGGGGGGGGCCACAGATACGCAGTATTTT. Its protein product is CASSPLAGGATDTQYF.

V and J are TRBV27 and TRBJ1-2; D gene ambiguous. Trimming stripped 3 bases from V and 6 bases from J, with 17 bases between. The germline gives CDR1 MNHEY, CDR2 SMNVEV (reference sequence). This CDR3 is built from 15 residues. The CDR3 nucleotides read TGTGCCAGCAGTTTTTCGATTGGGCTCGGGGATGGCTACACCTTC. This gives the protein CASSFSIGLGDGYTF.

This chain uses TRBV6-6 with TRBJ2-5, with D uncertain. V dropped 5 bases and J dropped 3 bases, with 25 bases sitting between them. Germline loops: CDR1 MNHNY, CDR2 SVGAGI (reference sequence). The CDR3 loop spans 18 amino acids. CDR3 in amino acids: CASSPLYQTGWLEETQYF. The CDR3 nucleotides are TGTGCCAGCAGTCCTCTATACCAAACGGGTTGGTTGGAAGAGACCCAGTACTTC.

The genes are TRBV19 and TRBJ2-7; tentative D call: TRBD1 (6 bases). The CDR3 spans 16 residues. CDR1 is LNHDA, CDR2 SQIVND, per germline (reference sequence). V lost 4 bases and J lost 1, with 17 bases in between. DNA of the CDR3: TGTGCCAGTAGTACACCGGGACACTCGGGGTCCTACGAGCAGTACTTC. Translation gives CASSTPGHSGSYEQYF.